These 12 T cell receptor beta chains share one sample of origin, sequenced in a study of blood T cell repertoires in COVID-19. Data came from immunoSEQ multiplex PCR; TCRdb stores just in-frame clones and leaves some out. This table has 210,000 or so clones, 78% appearing once. Sequencing was performed on peripheral blood. These TCRs come from a woman over 75 with active or convalescent COVID-19.

This rearrangement joins TRBV11-2 to TRBJ2-7; 10 nucleotides line up with TRBD2. The CDR3 is made up of 16 amino acids. Trimming removed 5 bases from V and 3 bases from J; junction bases left unmatched: 10. Germline V gene data show CDR1 as SGHAT and CDR2 as FQNNGV. In DNA form, the CDR3 reads TGTGCCAGCAGCCTGCGAGCGGGGGGGGACCACTACGAGCAGTACTTC. It is translated as CASSLRAGGDHYEQYF.

This clone was counted once. The chain joins TRBV3-1 (or the pseudogene TRBV3-2) to TRBJ2-3; D possibly corresponds to TRBD1 (6 bases). This CDR3 region has 14 residues. V lost 4 bases to trimming and J lost 5 bases, with 13 bases between them. From germline, CDR1 is LGHDT and CDR2 YNNKEL (reference sequence). The CDR3: CASSPTGRGDTQYF. CDR3 nucleotides: TGTGCCAGCAGCCCCACAGGGCGCGGAGATACGCAGTATTTT.

The chain joins TRBV10-3 to TRBJ1-6, with D unresolved. With 0 bases removed from V and 4 bases from J, the gap between germline ends came to 7 bases. The CDR3 sequence is 15 residues long. Germline CDR1 is ENHRY and CDR2 is SYGVKD. CDR3 protein: CAISESAEYNSPLHF. The DNA of the CDR3 is TGTGCCATCAGTGAGTCGGCAGAATATAATTCACCCCTCCACTTT.

V and J are TRBV4-2 and TRBJ2-3, with 7 positions matching TRBD1. Germline-derived CDR1 and CDR2 are LGHNA and YNFKEQ. J lost 2 bases, V lost 6 bases, and 5 bases had no gene match. The CDR3 contains 14 residues. The CDR3 spells CASRNGQATDTQYF. The CDR3 DNA reads as TGTGCCAGCAGGAATGGACAGGCCACAGATACGCAGTATTTT.

The J gene is TRBJ1-2, the V gene TRBV5-1; D is possibly TRBD1 (5 bases). The CDR3 spans 15 residues. Per the germline V gene, CDR1 is SGHRS and CDR2 is YFSETQ. Deletions cut 0 bases from V and 8 bases from J, with 17 bases between. CDR3 nucleotides: TGCGCCAGCAGCTTGGAATGGGGTGGGGCAGAAGGCTACACCTTC. It encodes CASSLEWGGAEGYTF.

This sequence joins TRBV28 and TRBJ1-6; D may be TRBD1 (5 bases). The CDR3 runs 14 residues. V lost 3 bases to trimming and J lost 5 bases, with 8 bases between them. The germline gives CDR1 MDHEN, CDR2 SYDVKM. CDR3 DNA: TGTGCCAGCAGTTTTTCGACAGATAATTCACCCCTCCACTTT. This gives the protein CASSFSTDNSPLHF. The complete variable domain, with remaining parts taken from reference TRBV28 and TRBJ1-6, reads DVKVTQSSRYLVKRTGEKVFLECVQDMDHENMFWYRQDPGLGLRLIYFSYDVKMKEKGDIPEGYSVSREKKERFSLILESASTNQTSMYLCASSFSTDNSPLHFGNGTRLTVT.

The chain couples TRBV30 to TRBJ1-1, with 7 bases identical to TRBD1. In germline, CDR1 is GTSNPN, CDR2 SVGIG (reference sequence). CDR3 length equals 16 residues. V trimming: 0 bases; J trimming: 10 bases; junction bases outside the gene matches: 17. The CDR3 DNA reads TGTGCCTGGAGTGTAGAACGGCCTAACCTGTCAGGGGGAGCTTTCTTT. This gives the protein CAWSVERPNLSGGAFF.

The chain has TRBV19 and TRBJ2-3; D is unclear. With 7 bases removed from V and 0 bases from J, the gap between germline ends came to 8 bases. Germline values: CDR1 LNHDA, CDR2 SQIVND (reference sequence). The CDR3 totals 13 residues. The CDR3 spells CASMVQSTDTQYF. CDR3 nucleotides: TGTGCCAGTATGGTACAGAGCACAGATACGCAGTATTTT.

The chain joins TRBV5-1 to TRBJ2-1; D may be TRBD2 (6 bases). V was shortened by 4 bases and J by 0 bases, with 17 bases between the two germline ends. CDR3 length: 17 residues. The V gene's germline CDR1 is SGHRS and CDR2 YFSETQ. CDR3 sequence: CASSLGVYGGSYNEQFF. The CDR3 DNA reads TGCGCCAGCAGCCTTGGAGTGTACGGGGGCTCCTACAATGAGCAGTTCTTC.

The chain carries TRBV2 and TRBJ1-1, with 9 bases that match TRBD1. The CDR3 length is 17 residues. Trimming removed 5 bases from V and 0 bases from J; junction bases left unmatched: 10. From germline, CDR1 is SNHLY and CDR2 FYNNEI. The CDR3 sequence: CASSLGPGTGLNTEAFF. The CDR3 DNA follows: TGTGCCAGCAGTCTAGGTCCCGGGACAGGGCTGAACACTGAAGCTTTCTTT.

J is TRBJ1-1 and V is TRBV2; D not resolved. Per germline, CDR1 SNHLY and CDR2 FYNNEI. Trimming shortened V by 2 bases and J by 5 bases, and 15 bases separated the two germline ends. This CDR3 region has 15 residues. CDR3: CASSEPAGPRTEAFF. The CDR3 DNA reads as TGTGCCAGCAGTGAACCCGCAGGCCCAAGGACTGAAGCTTTCTTT.

This clone was found a few times. This chain links TRBV27 with TRBJ1-1; 9 bases match TRBD1. Trimming at V came to 3 bases and at J to 5 bases, leaving 4 bases not matched to a gene. This CDR3 contains 14 residues. CDR1 is MNHEY, CDR2 SMNVEV, per germline (reference sequence). The CDR3 loop is CASSFGQGKTEAFF. The CDR3 DNA reads TGTGCCAGCAGTTTCGGACAGGGGAAAACTGAAGCTTTCTTT.